The 27 T cell receptor beta chains presented below share a single source sample, sequenced in a study of a mutant IDH1 vaccine in newly diagnosed glioma. Produced via immunoSEQ multiplex PCR; TCRdb's table is partial and in-frame only. This table holds over 30,000 clones, 87% found once. These TCRs' antigens remain unknown. The time point here: week 47, end of study. Vaccinated patients received 300 ug of mutant IDH1 20-mer peptide per dose, with topical imiquimod. This specimen was PBMCs, taken from a glioma patient whose treatment included an IDH1 peptide vaccine. Receptors originate from a woman in her twenties or thirties with glioma.

V is TRBV6-5 and J is TRBJ1-2; a weak D match, TRBD1 (5 bases). Trimming cost V 5 bases and J 7 bases, with 17 bases left between them. The germline CDR1 and CDR2 sequences are MNHEY and SVGAGI. This CDR3 spans 14 amino acids. CDR3 protein: CASSASLWGSGYTF. The CDR3 DNA sequence: TGTGCCAGCAGTGCCTCCTTGTGGGGGAGTGGCTACACCTTC.

This clone has only a few counts. V is TRBV2 and J is TRBJ1-1, with 7 bases fitting TRBD1. The CDR3 loop spans 12 amino acids. Germline V gives CDR1 SNHLY, CDR2 FYNNEI. J was trimmed by 1 base and V by 9 bases; bases with no gene match: 2. The CDR3 here is CARTGTNTEAFF. CDR3 sequence (DNA): TGTGCCAGGACAGGGACGAACACTGAAGCTTTCTTT. Based on the CDR3 plus reference TRBV2 and TRBJ1-1, the full variable domain is EPEVTQTPSHQVTQMGQEVILRCVPISNHLYFYWYRQILGQKVEFLVSFYNNEISEKSEIFDDQFSVERPDGSNFTLKIRSTKLEDSAMYFCARTGTNTEAFFGQGTRLTVV.

V gene TRBV10-3 combines with J gene TRBJ2-7; TRBD1 agrees at 10 bases. Trimming at V came to 6 bases and at J to 2 bases, leaving 1 base not matched to a gene. CDR3 length: 13 amino acids. The germline V gene encodes CDR1 ENHRY and CDR2 SYGVKD. The CDR3 DNA reads TGTGCCATCAGGGGACAGGGGACCTACGAGCAGTACTTC. Protein sequence: CAIRGQGTYEQYF.

The chain couples TRBV18 to TRBJ1-2, with TRBD1 as a possible D gene (6 bases). Deletions cut 3 bases from V and 5 bases from J, with 16 bases between. CDR1 is KGHSH, CDR2 LQKENI, per germline. The length of the CDR3 is 15 residues. CDR3 sequence: CASSPGAGVQYGYTF. As DNA, the CDR3 is TGTGCCAGCTCACCGGGGGCAGGGGTTCAGTATGGCTACACCTTC.

The chain uses TRBV7-2 and TRBJ1-2; a weak D match, TRBD1 (5 bases). Germline values: CDR1 SGHTA, CDR2 FQGNSA. The V and J ends lost 5 bases and 5 bases respectively, with 21 bases between them. CDR3 length equals 16 residues. The CDR3 spells CASSPGDGRFPYGYTF. As DNA, the CDR3 is TGTGCCAGCAGCCCCGGGGACGGGCGTTTTCCATATGGCTACACCTTC.

The V gene is TRBV7-7, the J gene TRBJ1-3; D uncertain. The CDR3 totals 15 residues. Germline CDR1 and CDR2: SSHAT and FNYEAQ (reference sequence). Trimming took 2 bases from V and 2 from J, leaving 10 bases between them. The CDR3, as DNA: TGTGCCAGCAGCTTACTGGGATCGGCTGGAAACACCATATATTTT. Protein product: CASSLLGSAGNTIYF.

This chain uses TRBV2 with TRBJ2-2; the D is unclear. CDR3 length: 10 amino acids. Germline CDR1 is SNHLY and CDR2 is FYNNEI. The V gene lost 4 bases and the J gene lost 10 bases, with 4 bases spanning the gap. The chain's CDR3 is CASSVEELFF. CDR3 sequence (DNA): TGTGCCAGCAGTGTCGAGGAGCTGTTTTTT.

The chain recombines TRBV5-1 with TRBJ1-1; unclear D gene. Deletions cut 1 base from V and 4 bases from J, with 14 bases between. The germline CDR1 and CDR2 sequences are SGHRS and YFSETQ. The CDR3 covers 15 residues. The CDR3: CASSLSPGGVTEAFF. The CDR3, as DNA: TGCGCCAGCAGCTTGTCTCCAGGCGGGGTCACTGAAGCTTTCTTT.

This chain joins TRBV4-1 and TRBJ2-1; 10 bases agree with TRBD2. The ends lost 0 bases at V and 7 bases at J; junction bases unmatched: 6. CDR3 size: 16 residues. Germline V gene sequence: CDR1 MGHRA, CDR2 YSYEKL. The chain's CDR3 is CASSQEKRGGRNEQFF. CDR3 in DNA: TGCGCCAGCAGCCAAGAAAAGCGGGGGGGCCGAAATGAGCAGTTCTTC.

Of note for this clone: A read error may account for a junction end that differs from germline. The genes are TRBV5-6 and TRBJ2-4, with TRBD2 matching 13 bases. CDR1 and CDR2 (germline): SGHDT, YYEEEE. The CDR3 totals 16 residues. The CDR3 bases are TGTGCCAGCAGCTTGGCTCCCGGACTAGCGGGGGCCCGCTCGGACTTC. Translating it yields CASSLAPGLAGARSDF.

The chain links TRBV6-5 to TRBJ1-1; D remains ambiguous. V dropped 1 base and J dropped 1 base, with 10 bases sitting between them. This CDR3 is built from 15 residues. The germline V gene encodes CDR1 MNHEY and CDR2 SVGAGI. This chain's CDR3 is CASSYWGTENTEAFF. The CDR3 DNA reads as TGTGCCAGCAGTTACTGGGGAACTGAGAACACTGAAGCTTTCTTT.

This chain uses TRBV27 with TRBJ2-7, with 7 bases fitting TRBD1. V lost 4 bases to trimming and J lost 0 bases; unmatched junction nucleotides: 12. CDR3 length: 17 amino acids. Germline-derived CDR1 and CDR2 are MNHEY and SMNVEV (reference sequence). Here the CDR3 DNA reads TGTGCCAGCAGTTCCCCTCGTAGGGGGCGAGTCTCCTACGAGCAGTACTTC. Translated, it gives CASSSPRRGRVSYEQYF.

The genes are TRBV18 and TRBJ2-1; D may be TRBD1 (6 bases). The CDR3 totals 14 residues. Germline CDR1 and CDR2: KGHSH and LQKENI. Trimming pared 5 bases from V and 7 bases from J, leaving 15 bases between. CDR3 region: CASSGLDRQNEQFF. The CDR3 DNA reads TGTGCCAGCTCAGGTTTAGACAGGCAGAATGAGCAGTTCTTC.

J is TRBJ1-4 and V is TRBV5-4, with 9 bases aligning to TRBD1. Germline CDR1 and CDR2: SGHNT and YYREEE (reference sequence). V lost 4 bases, J lost 7 bases, and 8 bases stayed unmatched. The CDR3 length is 15 residues. CDR3: CASSTQGARIEKLFF. CDR3 DNA: TGTGCCAGCAGCACACAGGGGGCGCGGATTGAAAAACTGTTTTTT.

The CDR3 DNA is TGCGCCAGCAGCTTGGGAGGTCCCGAGCAGTACTTC. Amino acid sequence: CASSLGGPEQYF. The gene calls are TRBV5-1 and TRBJ2-7; D uncertain. CDR1 is SGHRS, CDR2 YFSETQ, per germline. The CDR3 loop spans 12 amino acids. V dropped 0 bases and J dropped 6 bases, with 7 bases sitting between them. The full variable domain, with the rest looked up from reference TRBV5-1 and TRBJ2-7, is KAGVTQTPRYLIKTRGQQVTLSCSPISGHRSVSWYQQTPGQGLQFLFEYFSETQRNKGNFPGRFSGRQFSNSRSEMNVSTLELGDSALYLCASSLGGPEQYFGPGTRLTVT.

CDR3 protein: CAILHPTSADTQYF. CDR3 sequence (DNA): TGTGCCATCCTCCATCCGACTAGCGCAGATACGCAGTATTTT. This rearrangement joins TRBV6-4 to TRBJ2-3; 8 nucleotides agree with TRBD2. The germline V gene encodes CDR1 MRHNA and CDR2 SNTAGT. Trimming cost V 10 bases and J 4 bases; bases outside gene matches: 10. The CDR3 is 14 residues long.

The genes are TRBV5-6 and TRBJ2-2, with TRBD1 as a possible D gene (5 bases). The CDR3 loop spans 14 amino acids. The germline V gene encodes CDR1 SGHDT and CDR2 YYEEEE. V was trimmed by 3 bases and J by 15 bases, leaving 21 bases between them. The CDR3 spells CASSSYKTPKGVFF. The CDR3 DNA reads TGTGCCAGCAGCTCCTACAAGACCCCTAAAGGGGTGTTTTTT.

The chain employs TRBV29-1 and TRBJ1-2; 7 bases are shared with TRBD1. The ends lost 0 bases at V and 7 bases at J; junction bases unmatched: 11. The CDR3 runs 15 residues. Germline V lookup: CDR1 SQVTM, CDR2 ANQGSEA. The CDR3 DNA is TGCAGCGTTGAAGATCTAGCAGGGGGACCTACTGGCTACACCTTC. Protein: CSVEDLAGGPTGYTF.

J is TRBJ2-1 and V is TRBV5-1; TRBD1 matches 8 bases. V was pared by 0 bases and J by 8 bases, with 10 bases of the junction left unmatched. CDR3 length: 16 amino acids. The germline V gene has CDR1 SGHRS and CDR2 YFSETQ. The CDR3 reads CASSLAGAGGWDEQFF. In nucleotides, the CDR3 is TGCGCCAGCAGCTTGGCCGGGGCAGGGGGCTGGGATGAGCAGTTCTTC.

The chain joins TRBV6-1 to TRBJ1-2, with D maybe TRBD1 (5 bases). Trimming took 2 bases from V and 10 from J, leaving 14 bases between them. CDR3 length: 13 amino acids. Germline V gives CDR1 MNHNS, CDR2 SASEGT. The CDR3 protein is CASSEPGKVDYTF. CDR3 bases: TGTGCCAGCAGTGAACCAGGGAAGGTGGACTACACCTTC.

The chain employs TRBV5-6 and TRBJ1-3; no clear D gene. The V gene's germline CDR1 is SGHDT and CDR2 YYEEEE. The CDR3 contains 14 residues. With 0 bases removed from V and 4 bases from J, the gap between germline ends came to 8 bases. This CDR3 reads CASSLGTPGNTIYF. CDR3 DNA: TGTGCCAGCAGCTTGGGAACCCCCGGAAACACCATATATTTT.

The gene calls are TRBV19 and TRBJ1-1, with D possibly TRBD1 on 5 matching bases. CDR3 size: 13 residues. The V end lost 7 bases, the J end lost 3 bases, and 12 bases lay between the germline ends. Looked up from germline, CDR1 is LNHDA and CDR2 is SQIVND (reference sequence). CDR3 region: CASNWGLDTEAFF. CDR3 in DNA: TGTGCCAGTAATTGGGGGTTGGACACTGAAGCTTTCTTT.

This rearrangement joins TRBV27 to TRBJ1-5, with D possibly TRBD1 on 5 matching bases. The CDR3 has 14 residues. The germline V gene has CDR1 MNHEY and CDR2 SMNVEV (reference sequence). The CDR3 sequence is CARGLGRKKEPQHF. The CDR3 nucleotides are TGTGCTCGGGGACTAGGCAGGAAAAAAGAGCCCCAGCATTTT.

This clone occurred a few times. This rearrangement joins TRBV29-1 to TRBJ1-5; tentative D call: TRBD1 (5 bases). This CDR3 has 12 amino acids. Germline-derived CDR1 and CDR2 are SQVTM and ANQGSEA. V lost 4 bases and J lost 4, with 8 bases in between. The CDR3 bases are TGCAGCGTTGGACAGAAAAATCAGCCCCAGCATTTT. Translated, it gives CSVGQKNQPQHF.

The chain employs TRBV7-9 and TRBJ1-4; 8 nucleotides agree with TRBD1. The V gene's germline CDR1 is SEHNR and CDR2 FQNEAQ (reference sequence). This CDR3 has 14 amino acids. V lost 4 bases and J lost 7; bases outside the gene matches: 5. CDR3 sequence: CASSSGQVGEKLFF. For the CDR3, the DNA is TGTGCCAGCAGCTCGGGACAGGTTGGTGAAAAACTGTTTTTT.

This clone has only one observation. The chain joins TRBV4-1 to TRBJ1-2; D gene uncertain. Germline CDR1 is MGHRA and CDR2 is YSYEKL. The V end lost 0 bases, the J end lost 0 bases, and 8 bases lay between the germline ends. The CDR3 is 15 amino acids. The CDR3 DNA is TGCGCCAGCAGCCAAGAGAACTTAGCTAACTATGGCTACACCTTC. Its translation is CASSQENLANYGYTF.

This sequence joins TRBV6-1 and TRBJ1-6; unclear D gene. Trimming took off 2 bases at V and 8 bases at J, with 10 bases between the two ends. Germline V lookup: CDR1 MNHNS, CDR2 SASEGT. The CDR3 spans 14 residues. As DNA, the CDR3 is TGTGCCAGCAGTGAAATAATCTCCCATTCACCCCTCCACTTT. Its translation: CASSEIISHSPLHF.